This TCR beta chain came from a study of cytomegalovirus exposure and HLA in healthy donors. The donors gave bone marrow, and they were healthy. Donors were nominally healthy when sampled, though unrecorded immune exposures were likely. Study-wide findings and caveats: Confirmation was obtained in vitro that a few CMV-associated chains are specific for CMV antigens.

CDR1 and CDR2 from the germline V gene are SGHRS and YFSETQ. This CDR3 contains 14 residues. V was clipped by 5 bases and J by 7 bases, with 15 bases between them. Vbeta (60) and Jbeta (13) primers were used in the PCR. In the original workflow: There were around 78 million unique TCR beta chains by a later count, and about 11 million of them were shared. Libraries were prepared by immunoSEQ multiplex PCR; TCRdb keeps only in-frame clonotypes and omits some of them. Clone size and the V and J calls come from that table; the DNA yielded D and trimming. The sample includes about 150,000 clones, about 80% of them seen just once. In the case of this clone: Its cognate antigen is unknown.

The sequence was obtained from a woman in her thirties or forties in good health and CMV-seronegative. The chain employs TRBV5-1 and TRBJ1-4; D call uncertain. Sequencing was carried out using PBMCs. CDR3 DNA: TGCGCCAGCAGAACCGGAGGGTCGGGTGAAAAACTGTTTTTT. Amino acids: CASRTGGSGEKLFF.